This paragraph covers one TCR beta chain sequence. Its antigen is unknown. The V gene lost 4 bases and the J gene lost 5 bases, with 11 bases spanning the gap. This CDR3 has 13 amino acids. Germline CDR1 MNHNS, CDR2 SASEGT. The PCR ran on 60 Vbeta and 13 Jbeta primers. Only in-frame clones appear in the TCRdb table, and some are missing; sequencing was by immunoSEQ multiplex PCR. The table shows around 70,000 clones, with approximately 60% occurring only once. This record belongs to a study of cytomegalovirus exposure and HLA in healthy donors. Points from the study as a whole: Later on, a genetic analysis was performed. It linked a missense variant in DCLRE1C with V- and J-gene trimming of TCR beta. There were around 160 TCR beta chains listed as cytomegalovirus-associated. Most of the CMV-associated TCR beta chains (in a later analysis) appeared to be HLA-restricted.

The J gene is TRBJ2-5, the V gene TRBV6-1, with unresolved D. Sequencing was performed on PBMCs. This clonotype was sampled from a man younger than 45 in good health and CMV-seronegative. The CDR3 protein is CASSAARVETQYF. The DNA of the CDR3 is TGTGCCAGCAGTGCAGCTCGGGTTGAGACCCAGTACTTC.